This T cell receptor beta chain was captured by sequencing in a study of cytomegalovirus exposure and HLA in healthy donors. The wider study: The 120 validation repertoires matched the 600 to 700 first-cohort repertoires in platform, a later analysis reported. General study points: The authors enumerated some 170 TCR beta chains as linked to cytomegalovirus. The dataset shows that most TCR sequences were rare, while some public TCRs occurred in many donors. Within the 100 to 150 validation repertoires, first-cohort TCR clusters tended to co-occur, according to a later analysis.

With regard to this clone: The antigen remains unidentified.

Trimming removed 3 bases from V and 4 bases from J; junction bases left unmatched: 5. Per germline, CDR1 MGHDK and CDR2 SYGVNS. The CDR3 is 15 amino acids. Measured with immunoSEQ multiplex PCR; TCRdb has only the in-frame clones, and not every one. The table has fewer than 350,000 clones, approximately 90% seen once. The sample consisted of PBMCs. The chain recombines TRBV25-1 with TRBJ2-1; 8 nucleotides match TRBD1. This clonotype was obtained from a woman aged 18 to 35 in good health and CMV-seronegative. CDR3 sequence (DNA): TGTGCCAGCAGTGATGCCAGGGGGCTTTACAATGAGCAGTTCTTC. It is translated as CASSDARGLYNEQFF.